The clone carrying this T cell receptor beta chain was seen a few times. At one of its ends the junction is not consistent with the germline gene, which may arise from a read error. CDR3 length: 9 amino acids. From germline, CDR1 is SEHNR and CDR2 FQNEAQ (reference sequence). Per the study methods: Estimation of nucleated cell counts was performed using reference gene primer amplification. Produced via immunoSEQ multiplex PCR; TCRdb's table is partial and in-frame only. For V, J and clone size, that table is used; D and trimming come from the DNA. The table shows fewer than 250,000 clones, with around nine tenths occurring only once. The sample originates from a study of blood T cell repertoires in COVID-19. Overall study context: Sites across the United States, Italy and Spain contributed samples from acute and convalescent COVID-19. Sample material is recorded as cDNA or gDNA derived from T cells, B-cell-depleted T cells, or PBMCs.

The sample taken for sequencing was peripheral blood. The chain couples TRBV7-9 to TRBJ1-2, with D tentatively TRBD1 (6 bases). This TCR came from a woman in her thirties or forties with acute or convalescent COVID-19. CDR3 loop: CASSPGTFF. The CDR3 DNA is TGTGCCAGCAGCCCTGGGACATTCTTC.